This TCR beta chain came from a study of blood T cell repertoires in COVID-19. Study information: Samples representing acute and convalescent COVID-19 were sourced from the United States, Italy and Spain. Nucleic acid was either cDNA or gDNA, and it came from T cells, B-cell-depleted T cells, or PBMCs.

V lost 6 bases, J lost 7 bases, and 10 bases lay in between. Germline V gene data show CDR1 as SQVTM and CDR2 as ANQGSEA. The CDR3 loop spans 11 amino acids. The authors' processing: Estimation of nucleated cell counts relied on the amplification of reference gene primers. Method: immunoSEQ multiplex PCR; TCRdb's copy keeps in-frame clones and lacks some. V, J and clone size are taken as reported in that table, and D and trimming were inferred from the DNA itself. The table includes roughly 130,000 clones, roughly 86% detected once. The TCR sequence derives from a woman aged 55-69 years with acute or convalescent COVID-19. V gene TRBV29-1 combines with J gene TRBJ2-1; tentative D call: TRBD1 (5 bases). The sequenced sample consisted of peripheral blood. CDR3 in amino acids: CSVGPHNEQFF. For the CDR3, the DNA is TGCAGCGTGGGGCCCCATAATGAGCAGTTCTTC.